This T cell receptor (beta chain) was profiled in a study of graft-versus-host responses after intestinal transplantation. Study information: Multivisceral, liver-intestinal, or isolated intestinal transplants were given to recipients.

Clones were read by immunoSEQ multiplex PCR, and TCRdb kept only the in-frame ones, dropping some. There are tens of thousands of clones in the sample; approximately 95% occur only once, and approximately 0.22% lies in the top ten. Concerning this clone: Its cognate antigen is unknown.

This CDR3 contains 15 residues. Trimming took off 7 bases at V and 0 bases at J, with 15 bases between the two ends. Germline loops: CDR1 MNHNS, CDR2 SASEGT. This receptor was obtained from a human donor who was the organ donor for an intestinal transplant. The chain recombines TRBV6-1 with TRBJ1-2; D unclear. Specimen: unstimulated CD4+ T cells sorted from spleen or lymph node cells, collected before transplant. CDR3 loop: CASIEVGTANYGYTF. DNA for the CDR3: TGTGCCAGCATAGAAGTAGGAACCGCTAACTATGGCTACACCTTC.